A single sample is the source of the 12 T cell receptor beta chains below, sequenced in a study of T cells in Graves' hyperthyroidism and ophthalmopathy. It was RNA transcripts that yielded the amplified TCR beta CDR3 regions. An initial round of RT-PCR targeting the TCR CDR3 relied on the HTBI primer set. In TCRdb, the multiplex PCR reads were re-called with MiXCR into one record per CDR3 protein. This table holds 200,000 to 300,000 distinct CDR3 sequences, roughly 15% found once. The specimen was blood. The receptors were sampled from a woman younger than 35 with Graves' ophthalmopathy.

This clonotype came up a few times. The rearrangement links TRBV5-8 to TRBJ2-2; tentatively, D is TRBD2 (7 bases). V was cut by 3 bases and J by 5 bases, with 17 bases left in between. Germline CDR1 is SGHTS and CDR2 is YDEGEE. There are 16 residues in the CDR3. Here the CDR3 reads CASSSPGGARTGELFF. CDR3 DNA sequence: TGTGCCAGCAGCTCCCCGGGGGGCGCGAGGACCGGGGAGCTGTTTTTT.

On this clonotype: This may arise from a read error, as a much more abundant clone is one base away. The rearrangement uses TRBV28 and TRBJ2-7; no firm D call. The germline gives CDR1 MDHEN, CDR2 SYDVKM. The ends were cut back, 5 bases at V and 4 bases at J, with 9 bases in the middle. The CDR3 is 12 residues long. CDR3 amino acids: CASSIRMYEQYF. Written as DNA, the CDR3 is TGTGCCAGCAGTATCCGCATGTACGAGCAGTACTTC.

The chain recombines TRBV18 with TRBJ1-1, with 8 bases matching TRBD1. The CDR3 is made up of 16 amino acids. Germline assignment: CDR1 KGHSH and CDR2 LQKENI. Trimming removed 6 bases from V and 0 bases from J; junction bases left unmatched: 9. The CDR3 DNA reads TGTGCCAGCTCCCTTGGACAGGGTAACATGAACACTGAAGCTTTCTTT. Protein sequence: CASSLGQGNMNTEAFF.

This CDR3 reads CASSRDGLDGGYTF. CDR3 nucleotides: TGCGCCAGCAGCCGAGACGGGTTAGACGGCGGCTACACCTTC. The chain joins TRBV4-3 to TRBJ1-2; no clear D. V shed 4 bases and J shed 8 bases, with 17 bases lying between them. There are 14 residues in the CDR3. Germline CDR1 LGHNA, CDR2 YSLEER.

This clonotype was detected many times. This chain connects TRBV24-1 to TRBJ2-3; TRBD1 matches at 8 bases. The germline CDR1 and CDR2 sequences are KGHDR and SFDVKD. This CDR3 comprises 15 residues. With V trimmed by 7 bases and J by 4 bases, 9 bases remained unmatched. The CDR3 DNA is TGTGCCACCAGCCCTCAGGGGGCGTCAGCAGATACGCAGTATTTT. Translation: CATSPQGASADTQYF.

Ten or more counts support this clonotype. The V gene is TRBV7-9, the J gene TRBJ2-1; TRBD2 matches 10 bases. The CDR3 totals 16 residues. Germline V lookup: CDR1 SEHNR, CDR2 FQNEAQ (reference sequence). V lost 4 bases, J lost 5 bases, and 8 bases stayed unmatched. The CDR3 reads CASSSSGGQVNNEQFF. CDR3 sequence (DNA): TGTGCCAGCAGCTCTAGCGGGGGACAGGTCAACAATGAGCAGTTCTTC.

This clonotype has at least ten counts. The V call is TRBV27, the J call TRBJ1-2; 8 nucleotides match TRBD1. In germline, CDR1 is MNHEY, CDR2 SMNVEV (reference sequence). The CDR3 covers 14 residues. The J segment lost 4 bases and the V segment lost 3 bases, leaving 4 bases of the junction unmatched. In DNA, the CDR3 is TGTGCCAGCAGTTTCGGAGACAGGGGCTATGGCTACACCTTC. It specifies CASSFGDRGYGYTF.

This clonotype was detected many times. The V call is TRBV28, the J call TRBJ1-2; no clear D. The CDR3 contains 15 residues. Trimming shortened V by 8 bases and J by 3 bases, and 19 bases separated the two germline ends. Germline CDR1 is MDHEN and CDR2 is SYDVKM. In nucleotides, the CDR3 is TGTGCCAGCCTCTCAAATGAAAGACCCTACTATGGCTACACCTTC. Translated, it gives CASLSNERPYYGYTF.

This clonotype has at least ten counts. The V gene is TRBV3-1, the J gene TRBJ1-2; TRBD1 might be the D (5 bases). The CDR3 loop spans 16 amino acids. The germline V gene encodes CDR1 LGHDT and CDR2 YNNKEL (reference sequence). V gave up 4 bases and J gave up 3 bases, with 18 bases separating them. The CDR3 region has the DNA TGTGCCAGCAGCCGTGCCGGGACCTCAGGAGACTATGGCTACACCTTC. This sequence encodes CASSRAGTSGDYGYTF.

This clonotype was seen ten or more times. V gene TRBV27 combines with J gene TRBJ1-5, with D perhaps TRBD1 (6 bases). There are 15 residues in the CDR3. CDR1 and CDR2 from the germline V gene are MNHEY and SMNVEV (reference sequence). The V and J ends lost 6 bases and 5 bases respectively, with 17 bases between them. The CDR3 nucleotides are TGTGCCAGCAGACTTACACAGGGTCCAGATCAGCCCCAGCATTTT. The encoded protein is CASRLTQGPDQPQHF.

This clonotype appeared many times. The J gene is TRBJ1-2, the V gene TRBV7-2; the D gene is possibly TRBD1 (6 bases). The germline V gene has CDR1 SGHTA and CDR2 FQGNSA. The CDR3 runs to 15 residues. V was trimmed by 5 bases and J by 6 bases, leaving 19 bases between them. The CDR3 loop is CASSLLLTGIDGYTF. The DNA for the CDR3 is TGTGCCAGCAGCCTCTTGCTCACAGGGATAGATGGCTACACCTTC.

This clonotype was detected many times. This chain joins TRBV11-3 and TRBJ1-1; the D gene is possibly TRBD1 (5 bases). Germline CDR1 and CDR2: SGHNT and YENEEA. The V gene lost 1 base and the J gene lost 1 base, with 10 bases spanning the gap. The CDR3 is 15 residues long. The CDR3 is CASSLVAGSNTEAFF. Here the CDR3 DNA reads TGTGCCAGCAGCTTAGTGGCAGGGTCGAACACTGAAGCTTTCTTT. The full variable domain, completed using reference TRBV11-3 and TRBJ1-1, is EAGVVQSPRYKIIEKKQPVAFWCNPISGHNTLYWYLQNLGQGPELLIRYENEEAVDDSQLPKDRFSAERLKGVDSTLKIQPAELGDSAVYLCASSLVAGSNTEAFFGQGTRLTVV.